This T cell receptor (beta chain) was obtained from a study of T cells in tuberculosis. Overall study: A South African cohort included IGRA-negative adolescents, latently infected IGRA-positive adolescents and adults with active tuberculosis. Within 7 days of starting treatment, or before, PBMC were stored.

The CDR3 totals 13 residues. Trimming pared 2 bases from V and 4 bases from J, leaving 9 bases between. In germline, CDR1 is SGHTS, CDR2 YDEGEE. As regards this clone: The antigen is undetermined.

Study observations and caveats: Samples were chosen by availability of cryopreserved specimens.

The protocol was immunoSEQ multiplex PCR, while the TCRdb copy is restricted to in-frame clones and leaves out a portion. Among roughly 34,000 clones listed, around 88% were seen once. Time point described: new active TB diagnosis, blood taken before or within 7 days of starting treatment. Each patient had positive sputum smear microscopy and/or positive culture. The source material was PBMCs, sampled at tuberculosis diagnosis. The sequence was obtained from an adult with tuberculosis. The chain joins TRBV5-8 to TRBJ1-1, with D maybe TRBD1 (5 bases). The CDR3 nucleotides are TGTGCCAGCAGCTTCAGGGAAAGCACTGAAGCTTTCTTT. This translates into CASSFRESTEAFF.